A selection of T cell receptor beta chains follows, all from one sample in a study of T cell responses to AZD1222 COVID-19 vaccine. Only in-frame clones appear in the TCRdb table, and some are missing; sequencing was by immunoSEQ multiplex PCR. The sample includes under 130,000 clones, around 89% of them seen just once. The sequencing used peripheral blood, collected on day 0 of AZD1222 vaccination. The receptor source for this set is an adult in good health. Each CDR3 is given with its conserved first and last residue. D genes are given only for firm matches. Rows may omit the clone size; those that give it use once, few, many or a size class.

clone size,J gene,D gene,V gene,CDR3 protein,CDR3 DNA
-,TRBJ2-3,TRBD1,TRBV11-2,CASSLGAGTGVGDTQYF,TGTGCCAGCAGCTTGGGGGCCGGGACAGGAGTAGGAGATACGCAGTATTTT
once,TRBJ2-1,-,TRBV30,CAWSVSGIGDEQFF,TGTGCCTGGAGTGTTTCCGGGATAGGGGATGAGCAGTTCTTC
-,TRBJ2-7,TRBD2,TRBV5-4,CASSPESGRDYEQYF,TGTGCCAGCAGTCCAGAAAGCGGGAGGGACTACGAGCAGTACTTC
-,TRBJ2-2,TRBD2,TRBV6-5,CASSDTSVDTGELFF,TGTGCCAGCAGCGATACTAGCGTAGACACCGGGGAGCTGTTTTTT
-,TRBJ2-1,-,TRBV28,CASSLQSGEQFF,TGTGCCAGCAGTTTACAATCAGGGGAGCAGTTCTTC
-,TRBJ2-7,-,TRBV6-1,CASSLPDGNSYEQYF,TGTGCCAGCAGCCTACCGGACGGGAACAGCTACGAGCAGTACTTC
-,TRBJ2-1,TRBD2,TRBV4-3,CASSPTSGSSGFNEQFF,TGCGCCAGCAGCCCGACTAGCGGGAGTTCAGGCTTTAATGAGCAGTTCTTC
-,TRBJ1-2,-,TRBV7-8,CASSPGTALDCTF,TGTGCCAGCAGCCCGGGGACGGCACTTGATTGCACCTTC
once,TRBJ1-5,-,TRBV5-1,CASSLDGEVQPQHF,TGCGCCAGCAGCTTGGATGGAGAGGTTCAGCCCCAGCATTTT
-,TRBJ2-3,-,TRBV5-4,CASSLVTRPDTQYF,TGTGCCAGCAGCTTGGTAACCCGACCAGATACGCAGTATTTT
-,TRBJ2-7,-,TRBV28,CASTSQGFWGEQYF,TGTGCCAGCACCTCGCAGGGGTTTTGGGGCGAGCAGTACTTC
-,TRBJ2-7,TRBD2,TRBV28,CATLLAGGHGEQYF,TGTGCCACCTTACTAGCGGGAGGGCACGGCGAGCAGTACTTC
-,TRBJ2-1,TRBD2,TRBV10-3,CAISESTSGKNEQFF,TGTGCCATCAGTGAGTCGACTAGCGGGAAAAATGAGCAGTTCTTC
-,TRBJ2-7,TRBD2,TRBV5-1,CASSPGLAGVSEQYF,TGCGCCAGCAGCCCTGGACTAGCGGGAGTGAGTGAGCAGTACTTC
-,TRBJ1-3,-,TRBV7-6,CASSSMTASGNTIYF,TGTGCCAGCAGCTCAATGACAGCCTCTGGAAACACCATATATTTT
-,TRBJ1-1,-,TRBV7-6,CASSLQGNTEAFF,TGTGCCAGCAGCCTTCAGGGTAACACTGAAGCTTTCTTT
once,TRBJ2-7,-,TRBV30,CAWNRGASKFYEQYF,TGTGCCTGGAATCGCGGGGCTAGTAAATTCTACGAGCAGTACTTC
-,TRBJ2-5,TRBD1,TRBV5-8,CASSITGGFGTQYF,TGTGCCAGCAGCATTACAGGGGGCTTCGGCACCCAGTACTTC
-,TRBJ1-4,TRBD1,TRBV7-9,CASSSGTGGGTNEKLFF,TGTGCCAGCAGCTCTGGGACAGGGGGCGGAACTAATGAAAAACTGTTTTTT
-,TRBJ1-1,-,TRBV7-9,CASSRPGVGDTEAFF,TGTGCCAGCAGTCGGCCCGGGGTAGGGGACACTGAAGCTTTCTTT
-,TRBJ2-2,-,TRBV27,CASSLNLGDLNTGELFF,TGTGCCAGCAGTTTAAATCTGGGGGACCTGAACACCGGGGAGCTGTTTTTT
-,TRBJ1-3,-,TRBV5-1,CASRPRNTIYF,TGCGCCAGCAGGCCTCGAAACACCATATATTTT
-,TRBJ2-7,TRBD2,TRBV6-1,CASSEAAGEGYEQYF,TGTGCCAGCAGTGAAGCAGCGGGAGAGGGCTACGAGCAGTACTTC
-,TRBJ2-7,-,TRBV21-1,CASSKESEGAADEQYF,TGTGCCAGCAGCAAAGAGTCGGAAGGGGCAGCGGACGAGCAGTACTTC
-,TRBJ2-5,TRBD1,TRBV28,CASIPRQGEFQETQYF,TGTGCCAGCATTCCCCGACAGGGGGAATTCCAAGAGACCCAGTACTTC
-,TRBJ2-5,TRBD2,TRBV7-6,CASSSTRREGETQYF,TGTGCCAGCAGCTCCACCCGCAGGGAGGGGGAGACCCAGTACTTC
-,TRBJ2-2,-,TRBV7-8,CASSLGKSGELFF,TGTGCCAGCAGCTTAGGAAAGTCTGGGGAGCTGTTTTTT
-,TRBJ1-2,-,TRBV3-1/TRBV3-2,CASSQVEGLYGYTF,TGTGCCAGCAGCCAGGTTGAGGGGCTTTATGGCTACACCTTC
-,TRBJ2-7,-,TRBV6-2/TRBV6-3,CASSLLSPDEQYF,TGTGCCAGCAGTTTACTCTCTCCCGACGAGCAGTACTTC
-,TRBJ1-5,TRBD1,TRBV19,CASKRTGGNQPQHF,TGTGCCAGTAAGCGGACAGGGGGCAATCAGCCCCAGCATTTT
-,TRBJ1-2,-,TRBV6-5,CASRLIGPNYGYTF,TGTGCCAGCAGGCTGATAGGTCCTAACTATGGCTACACCTTC
-,TRBJ2-1,-,TRBV7-9,CASSPQGNEQFF,TGTGCCAGCAGCCCCCAAGGCAATGAGCAGTTCTTC
-,TRBJ2-5,TRBD2,TRBV7-2,CASSFSSGLAGGQGTQYF,TGTGCCAGCAGCTTCTCATCCGGACTAGCGGGAGGGCAAGGGACCCAGTACTTC
once,TRBJ2-3,-,TRBV9,CASSGTTYGTDTQYF,TGTGCCAGCAGCGGGACAACCTATGGGACAGATACGCAGTATTTT
few,TRBJ1-2,-,TRBV30,CAWSLNYGYTF,TGTGCCTGGAGCTTGAACTATGGCTACACCTTC
-,TRBJ2-1,TRBD2,TRBV30,CASPGGWNEQFF,TGTGCCTCCCCGGGAGGTTGGAATGAGCAGTTCTTC
-,TRBJ1-4,-,TRBV7-2,CASSLGQGQKLFF,TGTGCCAGCAGCTTGGGACAAGGTCAAAAACTGTTTTTT
-,TRBJ1-5,TRBD1,TRBV6-6,CASTFDRDDQPQHF,TGTGCCAGCACCTTTGACAGGGATGATCAGCCCCAGCATTTT
few,TRBJ2-7,TRBD2,TRBV6-5,CASSVPGLAVYEQYF,TGTGCCAGCAGCGTCCCGGGACTAGCGGTCTACGAGCAGTACTTC
-,TRBJ1-2,TRBD1,TRBV18,CASSPGQGAYGYTF,TGTGCCAGCTCACCGGGTCAGGGGGCCTATGGCTACACCTTC
-,TRBJ2-3,-,TRBV12-5,CASGSGLTDTQYF,TGTGCTAGTGGGTCCGGGCTCACAGATACGCAGTATTTT
-,TRBJ1-6,TRBD1,TRBV5-1,CASSSGDRVSPLHF,TGCGCCAGCAGCTCCGGGGACAGGGTTTCACCCCTCCACTTT
-,TRBJ2-7,TRBD2,TRBV6-5,CASSYETSGTYEQYF,TGTGCCAGCAGTTATGAAACTAGCGGGACCTACGAGCAGTACTTC
-,TRBJ2-1,TRBD2,TRBV5-1,CASSLEASGRGEQFF,TGCGCCAGCAGCTTGGAGGCTAGCGGGAGAGGGGAGCAGTTCTTC
-,TRBJ1-1,-,TRBV19,CASTVDLRRAFF,TGTGCCAGTACCGTAGACCTGCGCAGGGCTTTCTTT
-,TRBJ1-2,TRBD1,TRBV6-5,CASSYGGQVGYGYTF,TGTGCCAGCAGTTACGGGGGACAGGTTGGCTATGGCTACACCTTC
once,TRBJ2-3,-,TRBV25-1,CASSEWQGGTDTQYF,TGTGCCAGCAGTGAATGGCAGGGAGGAACAGATACGCAGTATTTT
-,TRBJ2-7,TRBD2,TRBV27,CASISGGRPYEQYF,TGTGCCAGCATCTCGGGCGGGAGACCCTACGAGCAGTACTTC
-,TRBJ2-7,TRBD1,TRBV6-4,CASSPTGTAYEQYF,TGTGCCAGCAGTCCAACCGGGACAGCCTACGAGCAGTACTTC
-,TRBJ2-1,-,TRBV3-1/TRBV3-2,CASSQSSKHRYNEQFF,TGTGCCAGCAGCCAGAGTTCAAAACATAGGTACAATGAGCAGTTCTTC
-,TRBJ2-4,TRBD1,TRBV19,CASNDLGTDKNIQYF,TGTGCCAGTAACGACCTCGGGACAGACAAAAACATTCAGTACTTC
-,TRBJ2-7,-,TRBV11-2,CASSLDRTGGGGPYF,TGTGCCAGCAGCTTAGACCGCACGGGCGGTGGAGGTCCGTACTTC
-,TRBJ2-6,-,TRBV18,CASSPGRAGANVLTF,TGTGCCAGCTCCCCGGGGCGAGCTGGGGCCAACGTCCTGACTTTC
-,TRBJ2-5,TRBD2,TRBV2,CASSQGLAGGSETQYF,TGTGCCAGCAGTCAGGGACTAGCGGGAGGTTCAGAGACCCAGTACTTC
-,TRBJ2-5,-,TRBV10-3,CAISESGTQETQYF,TGTGCCATCAGTGAGAGTGGGACCCAAGAGACCCAGTACTTC
-,TRBJ2-1,-,TRBV28,CASSANEQFF,TGTGCCAGCAGTGCAAATGAGCAGTTCTTC
-,TRBJ1-2,-,TRBV19,CASSILTGGGYGYTF,TGTGCCAGTAGTATTCTTACAGGAGGTGGCTATGGCTACACCTTC
-,TRBJ2-7,-,TRBV24-1,CATSDFGRGEQYF,TGTGCCACCAGTGATTTCGGCAGGGGCGAGCAGTACTTC
once,TRBJ1-2,TRBD1,TRBV15,CATSRDFLTGQFYGYTF,TGTGCCACCAGCAGAGATTTTCTTACGGGACAGTTCTATGGCTACACCTTC
-,TRBJ2-6,-,TRBV28,CASSSGANVLTF,TGTGCCAGTTCCTCTGGGGCCAACGTCCTGACTTTC